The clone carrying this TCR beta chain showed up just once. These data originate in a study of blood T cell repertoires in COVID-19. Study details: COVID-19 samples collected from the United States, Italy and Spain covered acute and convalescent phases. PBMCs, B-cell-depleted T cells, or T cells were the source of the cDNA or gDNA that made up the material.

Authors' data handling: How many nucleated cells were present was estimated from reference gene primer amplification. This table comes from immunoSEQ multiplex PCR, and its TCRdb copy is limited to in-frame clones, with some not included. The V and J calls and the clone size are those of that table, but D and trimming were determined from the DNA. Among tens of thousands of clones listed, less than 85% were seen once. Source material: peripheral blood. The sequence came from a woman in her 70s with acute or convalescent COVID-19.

CDR3 residues: CASSLDPASGRYF. DNA of the CDR3: TGTGCCAGCAGCTTAGATCCCGCTAGCGGGCGGTACTTC. The gene calls are TRBV11-2 and TRBJ2-4; 8 bases align to TRBD2. The CDR3 covers 13 residues. Germline values: CDR1 SGHAT, CDR2 FQNNGV. J was trimmed by 15 bases and V by 0 bases; bases with no gene match: 7.